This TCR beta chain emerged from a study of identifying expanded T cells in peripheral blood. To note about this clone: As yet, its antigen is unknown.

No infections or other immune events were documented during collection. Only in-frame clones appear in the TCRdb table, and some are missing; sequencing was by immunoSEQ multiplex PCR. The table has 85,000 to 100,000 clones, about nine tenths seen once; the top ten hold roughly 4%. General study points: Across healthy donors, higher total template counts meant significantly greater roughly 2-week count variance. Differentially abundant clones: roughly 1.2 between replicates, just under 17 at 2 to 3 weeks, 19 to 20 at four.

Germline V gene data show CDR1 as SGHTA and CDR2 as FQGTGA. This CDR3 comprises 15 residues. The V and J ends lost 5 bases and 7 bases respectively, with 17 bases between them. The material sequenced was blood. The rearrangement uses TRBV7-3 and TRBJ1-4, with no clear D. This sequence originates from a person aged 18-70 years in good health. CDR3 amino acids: CASSRIEVLTEKLFF. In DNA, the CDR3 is TGTGCCAGCAGCCGCATCGAGGTTCTGACTGAAAAACTGTTTTTT.